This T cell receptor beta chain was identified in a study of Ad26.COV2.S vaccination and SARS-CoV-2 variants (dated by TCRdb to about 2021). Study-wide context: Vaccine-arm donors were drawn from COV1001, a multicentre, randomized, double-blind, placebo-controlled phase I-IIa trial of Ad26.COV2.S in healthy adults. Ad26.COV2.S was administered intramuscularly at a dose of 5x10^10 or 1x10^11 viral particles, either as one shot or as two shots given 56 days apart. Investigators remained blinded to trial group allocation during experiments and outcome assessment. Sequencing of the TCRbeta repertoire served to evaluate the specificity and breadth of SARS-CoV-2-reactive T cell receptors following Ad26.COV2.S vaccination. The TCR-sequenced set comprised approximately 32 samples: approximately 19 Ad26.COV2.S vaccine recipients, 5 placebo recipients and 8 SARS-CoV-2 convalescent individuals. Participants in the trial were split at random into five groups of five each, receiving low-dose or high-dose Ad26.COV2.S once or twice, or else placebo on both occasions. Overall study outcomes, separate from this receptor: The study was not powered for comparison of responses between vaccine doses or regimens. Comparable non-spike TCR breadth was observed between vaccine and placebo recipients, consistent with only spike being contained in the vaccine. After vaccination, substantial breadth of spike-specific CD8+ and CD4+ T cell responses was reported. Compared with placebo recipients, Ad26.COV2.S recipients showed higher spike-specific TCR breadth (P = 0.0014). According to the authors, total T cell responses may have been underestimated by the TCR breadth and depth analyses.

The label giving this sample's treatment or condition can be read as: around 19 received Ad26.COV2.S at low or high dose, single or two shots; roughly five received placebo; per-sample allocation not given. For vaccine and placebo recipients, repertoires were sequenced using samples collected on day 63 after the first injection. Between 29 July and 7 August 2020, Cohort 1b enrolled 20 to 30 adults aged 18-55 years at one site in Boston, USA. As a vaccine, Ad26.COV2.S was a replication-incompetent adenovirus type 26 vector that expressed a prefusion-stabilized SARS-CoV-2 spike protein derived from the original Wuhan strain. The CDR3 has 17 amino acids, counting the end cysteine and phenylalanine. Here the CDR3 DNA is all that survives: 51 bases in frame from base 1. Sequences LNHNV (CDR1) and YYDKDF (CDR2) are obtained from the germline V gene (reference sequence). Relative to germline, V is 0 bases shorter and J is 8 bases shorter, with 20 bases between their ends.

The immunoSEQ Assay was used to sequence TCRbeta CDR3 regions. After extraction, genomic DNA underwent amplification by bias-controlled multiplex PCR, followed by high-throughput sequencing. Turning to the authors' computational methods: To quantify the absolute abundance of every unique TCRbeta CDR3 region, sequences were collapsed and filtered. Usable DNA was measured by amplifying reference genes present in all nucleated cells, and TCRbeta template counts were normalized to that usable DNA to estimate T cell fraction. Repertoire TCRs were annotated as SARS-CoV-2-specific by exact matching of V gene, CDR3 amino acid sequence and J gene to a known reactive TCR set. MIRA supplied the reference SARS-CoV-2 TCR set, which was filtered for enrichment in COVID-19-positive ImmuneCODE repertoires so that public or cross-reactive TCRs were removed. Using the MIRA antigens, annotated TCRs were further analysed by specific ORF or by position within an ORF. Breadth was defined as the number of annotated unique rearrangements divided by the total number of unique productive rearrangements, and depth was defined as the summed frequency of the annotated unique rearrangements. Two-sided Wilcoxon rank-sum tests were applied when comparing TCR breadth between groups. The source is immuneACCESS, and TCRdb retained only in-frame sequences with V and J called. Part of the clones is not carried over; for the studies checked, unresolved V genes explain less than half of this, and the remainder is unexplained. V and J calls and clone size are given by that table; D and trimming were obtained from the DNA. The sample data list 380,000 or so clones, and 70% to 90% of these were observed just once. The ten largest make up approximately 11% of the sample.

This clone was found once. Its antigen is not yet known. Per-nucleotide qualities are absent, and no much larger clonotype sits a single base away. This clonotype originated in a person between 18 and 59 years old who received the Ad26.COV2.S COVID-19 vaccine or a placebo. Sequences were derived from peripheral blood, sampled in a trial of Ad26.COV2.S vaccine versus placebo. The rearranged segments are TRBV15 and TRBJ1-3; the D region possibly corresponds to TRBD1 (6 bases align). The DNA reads TGTGCCACCAGCAGAGACAGGGGCCTCGCACCCCAATACACCATATATTTT. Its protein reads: CATSRDRGLAPQYTIYF. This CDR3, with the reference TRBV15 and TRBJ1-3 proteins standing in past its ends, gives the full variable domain DAMVIQNPRYQVTQFGKPVTLSCSQTLNHNVMYWYQQKSSQAPKLLFHYYDKDFNNEADTPDNFQSRRPNTSFCFLDIRSPGLGDTAMYLCATSRDRGLAPQYTIYFGEGSWLTVV.